This T cell receptor (beta chain) appears in the sequencing data of a study of CD8 T cells in ankylosing spondylitis. V lost 6 bases and J 1 base, leaving 9 bases between the germline ends. The CDR3 spans 13 residues. Germline V lookup: CDR1 ENHRY, CDR2 SYGVKD. TCRdb analysed the 5' RACE reads with MiXCR anew, one entry per CDR3 protein. The table lists about 540,000 distinct CDR3 sequences, approximately 12% of them singletons. In regard to this clonotype: Its antigen is unknown.

Findings of the study overall: A motif in TCR beta, a set of under ten highly homologous variants, appeared characteristic of ankylosing spondylitis blood.

This chain uses TRBV10-3 with TRBJ1-1; unclear D gene. The receptor was isolated from a male donor with ankylosing spondylitis. Sequencing used blood, either unsorted or a sorted T cell fraction (not recorded which). As DNA, the CDR3 is TGTGCCATCAGCCACGACGGGAACACTGAAGCTTTCTTT. Translating gives CAISHDGNTEAFF.